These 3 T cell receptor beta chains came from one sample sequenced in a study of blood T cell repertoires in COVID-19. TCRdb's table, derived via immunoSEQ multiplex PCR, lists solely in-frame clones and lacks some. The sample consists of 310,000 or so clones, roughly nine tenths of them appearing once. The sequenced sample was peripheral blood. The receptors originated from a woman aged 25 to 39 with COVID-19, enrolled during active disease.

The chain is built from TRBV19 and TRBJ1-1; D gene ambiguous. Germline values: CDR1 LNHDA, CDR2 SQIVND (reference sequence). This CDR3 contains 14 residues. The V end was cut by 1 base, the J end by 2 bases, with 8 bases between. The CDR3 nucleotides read TGTGCCAGTAGTATAGGAGGGATTAACACTGAAGCTTTCTTT. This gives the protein CASSIGGINTEAFF.

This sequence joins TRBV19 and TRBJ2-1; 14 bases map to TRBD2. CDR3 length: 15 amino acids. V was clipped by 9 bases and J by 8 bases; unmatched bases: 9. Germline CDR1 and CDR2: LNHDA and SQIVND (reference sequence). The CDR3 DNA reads TGTGCCAGCACCGAGGGGACTAGCGGGAGTTATGAGCAGTTCTTC. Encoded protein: CASTEGTSGSYEQFF.

CDR3 DNA: TGTGCCAGCAGTGAAAGGCTAGCGGGAGTGGGAGGTGAGCAGTTCTTC. Amino acids: CASSERLAGVGGEQFF. This chain links TRBV2 with TRBJ2-1; 10 bases align to TRBD2. Germline V gene sequence: CDR1 SNHLY, CDR2 FYNNEI. There are 16 residues in the CDR3. V lost 2 bases, J lost 9 bases, and 10 bases stayed unmatched. Filled out from reference TRBV2 and TRBJ2-1, the complete variable domain reads EPEVTQTPSHQVTQMGQEVILRCVPISNHLYFYWYRQILGQKVEFLVSFYNNEISEKSEIFDDQFSVERPDGSNFTLKIRSTKLEDSAMYFCASSERLAGVGGEQFFGPGTRLTVL.